One sample yielded the 23 T cell receptor beta chains listed below, sequenced in a study of blood T cell repertoires in COVID-19. Assay: immunoSEQ multiplex PCR; the TCRdb copy retains only in-frame clones and omits some. This sample carries about 280,000 clones, roughly 85% of them seen once, and the ten largest clones take roughly 5.3%. Sequencing was performed on peripheral blood. The receptors were gathered from a man in his fifties or sixties with active or convalescent COVID-19.

The gene calls are TRBV28 and TRBJ2-7, with D hard to call. CDR1 is MDHEN, CDR2 SYDVKM, per germline. This CDR3 has 12 amino acids. V lost 4 bases and J 6 bases, leaving 10 bases between the germline ends. In DNA form, the CDR3 reads TGTGCCAGCAGTTCGACGGGTTTCGAGCAGTACTTC. It codes for CASSSTGFEQYF.

The chain is built from TRBV23-1 and TRBJ2-2, with 9 bases fitting TRBD1. TRBV23-1 is labeled an ORF, and its function is uncertain. Trimming cost V 6 bases and J 6 bases; bases outside gene matches: 8. The CDR3 consists of 15 residues. In DNA, the CDR3 is TGCGCCAGCAGCCCCTGGGGACAGGGTGCCGGGGAGCTGTTTTTT. Amino acids: CASSPWGQGAGELFF.

The chain combines TRBV29-1 with TRBJ2-1, with 8 bases lining up with TRBD2. Germline lookup yields CDR1 SQVTM and CDR2 ANQGSEA. This CDR3 is 17 amino acids long. Germline trimming cut 3 bases from V and 7 bases from J; bases unmatched to any gene: 17. CDR3 sequence (DNA): TGCAGCGTTGACCCCGGGGGGAGGAGCGGGAGATGGAATGAGCAGTTCTTC. Translation: CSVDPGGRSGRWNEQFF.

The V call is TRBV7-2, the J call TRBJ2-1, with TRBD2 identical over 12 bases. V shed 1 base and J 4 bases; nucleotides not matched to a gene: 5. Germline assignment: CDR1 SGHTA and CDR2 FQGNSA. CDR3 length: 17 amino acids. CDR3 amino acids: CASSLEGLAGGYNEQFF. CDR3 bases: TGTGCCAGCAGCTTAGAGGGACTAGCGGGTGGATACAATGAGCAGTTCTTC.

CDR3 sequence reads: CASSRQGTIPGYTF. CDR3 sequence (DNA): TGTGCCAGCAGCCGACAGGGGACGATCCCTGGCTACACCTTC. The V gene is TRBV28, the J gene TRBJ1-2; the match to TRBD1 covers 8 bases. The CDR3 consists of 14 residues. In germline, CDR1 is MDHEN, CDR2 SYDVKM. V lost 6 bases to trimming and J lost 7 bases; unmatched junction nucleotides: 10.

The chain couples TRBV3-1 (or the pseudogene TRBV3-2) to TRBJ2-7, with D possibly TRBD2 on 6 matching bases. This CDR3 comprises 14 residues. Germline V gene lookup returns CDR1 LGHDT and CDR2 YNNKEL (reference sequence). V shed 4 bases and J shed 2 bases, with 12 bases lying between them. This chain's CDR3 is CASSPGGEPYEQYF. CDR3 sequence (DNA): TGTGCCAGCAGCCCCGGCGGGGAGCCCTACGAGCAGTACTTC.

The chain employs TRBV20-1 and TRBJ2-7; D is ambiguous. V shed 7 bases and J shed 5 bases, with 12 bases lying between them. The germline V gene has CDR1 DFQATT and CDR2 SNEGSKA (reference sequence). The CDR3 consists of 11 residues. The CDR3 spells CSVTSGHEQYF. The DNA of the CDR3 is TGCAGTGTCACCAGTGGGCACGAGCAGTACTTC.

This clone appeared a few times. The rearrangement uses TRBV18 and TRBJ2-1, with 8 bases identical to TRBD2. Germline V gives CDR1 KGHSH, CDR2 LQKENI. The CDR3 loop spans 16 amino acids. Trimming cost V 3 bases and J 5 bases; bases outside gene matches: 9. CDR3 DNA: TGTGCCAGCTCACCCCGCGGGAGGTCGTTCAACAATGAGCAGTTCTTC. Its translation: CASSPRGRSFNNEQFF.

The rearrangement joins TRBV30 to TRBJ1-2; 7 bases match TRBD1. This CDR3 has 15 amino acids. V dropped 3 bases and J dropped 6; count of bases not matched to a gene: 13. Germline V gene lookup returns CDR1 GTSNPN and CDR2 SVGIG (reference sequence). The CDR3 spells CAWRRKGGAENGYTF. DNA for the CDR3: TGTGCCTGGAGGAGAAAAGGGGGCGCGGAGAATGGCTACACCTTC.

The chain employs TRBV19 and TRBJ1-2, with 8 bases that match TRBD1. Germline assignment: CDR1 LNHDA and CDR2 SQIVND (reference sequence). This CDR3 spans 15 amino acids. V shed 3 bases, J shed 4 bases, and the junction held 7 bases outside the gene matches. Here the CDR3 DNA reads TGTGCCAGTAGTATGTCAGCAGGGGGCTCCTATGGCTACACCTTC. This sequence encodes CASSMSAGGSYGYTF.

The V gene is TRBV10-2, the J gene TRBJ2-1, with TRBD2 identical over 11 bases. The CDR3 consists of 20 residues. Trimming removed 4 bases from V and 5 bases from J; junction bases left unmatched: 19. Looked up from germline, CDR1 is WSHSY and CDR2 is SAAADI. The CDR3 DNA sequence: TGCGCCAGCAGTGGAAGGGGGGGGACTAGCGGCATTTTTCGGGACAATGAGCAGTTCTTC. Translating gives CASSGRGGTSGIFRDNEQFF.

This clone was recorded only once. This sequence joins TRBV7-9 and TRBJ1-2; D ambiguous. Trimming took off 0 bases at V and 0 bases at J, with 11 bases between the two ends. The CDR3 covers 16 residues. In germline, CDR1 is SEHNR, CDR2 FQNEAQ (reference sequence). Here the CDR3 reads CASSLAVREPNYGYTF. In DNA, the CDR3 is TGTGCCAGCAGCTTAGCAGTTCGGGAGCCTAACTATGGCTACACCTTC.

V usage is TRBV6-2 or TRBV6-3 and J usage is TRBJ2-1; 8 positions agree with TRBD2. CDR1 and CDR2 (germline): MNHEY, SVGEGT. The CDR3 covers 15 residues. The V and J ends lost 5 bases and 7 bases, in that order; junction bases with no gene match: 10. CDR3 sequence: CASSTGRAGDNEQFF. The CDR3 DNA reads TGTGCCAGCAGTACGGGCCGAGCGGGAGATAATGAGCAGTTCTTC.

The genes are TRBV27 and TRBJ2-3; a weak D match, TRBD1 (5 bases). Between the trimmed V and J ends, which lost 4 bases and 2 bases, there was a span of 13 bases. Looked up from germline, CDR1 is MNHEY and CDR2 is SMNVEV (reference sequence). This CDR3 has 15 residues. CDR3 amino acids: CASSSIDSPTDTQYF. CDR3 in DNA: TGTGCCAGCAGTTCTATTGACAGTCCCACAGATACGCAGTATTTT.

The V and J genes are TRBV7-9 and TRBJ2-6; D is perhaps TRBD1 (5 bases). The CDR3 is 16 amino acids. From germline, CDR1 is SEHNR and CDR2 FQNEAQ (reference sequence). Between the trimmed V and J ends, which lost 1 base and 0 bases, there was a span of 7 bases. Here the CDR3 reads CASSLGGRSGANVLTF. CDR3 in DNA: TGTGCCAGCAGCTTAGGGGGCCGCTCTGGGGCCAACGTCCTGACTTTC.

This sequence joins TRBV21-1 and TRBJ1-6; TRBD1 is taken as the D call from the table, unchecked against the DNA. TRBV21-1 is described as a pseudogene. This CDR3 region has 18 residues. The CDR3 sequence: CASSRAGTTGIYNSPLHF. In DNA form, the CDR3 reads TGTGCCAGCAGCCGGGCAGGGACAACGGGGATCTATAATTCACCCCTCCACTTT.

The chain is built from TRBV2 and TRBJ1-6, with D maybe TRBD1 (6 bases). The CDR3 has 14 residues. V was clipped by 5 bases and J by 9 bases, with 14 bases between them. The germline gives CDR1 SNHLY, CDR2 FYNNEI. The chain's CDR3 is CASSQKKGGSPLHF. Written as DNA, the CDR3 is TGTGCCAGCAGTCAAAAAAAAGGGGGTTCACCCCTCCACTTT. Supplemented by reference TRBV2 and TRBJ1-6, the full variable domain reads EPEVTQTPSHQVTQMGQEVILRCVPISNHLYFYWYRQILGQKVEFLVSFYNNEISEKSEIFDDQFSVERPDGSNFTLKIRSTKLEDSAMYFCASSQKKGGSPLHFGNGTRLTVT.

The CDR3 loop reads CASSPWRGLANTGELFF. CDR3 nucleotide sequence: TGTGCCAGTAGCCCTTGGAGGGGGCTGGCGAACACCGGGGAGCTGTTTTTT. V usage is TRBV19 and J usage is TRBJ2-2, with D maybe TRBD1 (7 bases). The CDR3 is 17 amino acids. The V gene lost 6 bases and the J gene lost 0 bases, with 17 bases spanning the gap. Germline assignment: CDR1 LNHDA and CDR2 SQIVND (reference sequence).

The gene calls are TRBV9 and TRBJ1-6, with 8 bases that match TRBD1. Germline CDR1 SGDLS, CDR2 YYNGEE. This CDR3 has 15 residues. Trimming at V came to 3 bases and at J to 3 bases, leaving 2 bases not matched to a gene. The CDR3 DNA is TGTGCCAGCAGCGCCGGACAGGGCTATAATTCACCCCTCCACTTT. As protein: CASSAGQGYNSPLHF. Based on the CDR3 plus reference TRBV9 and TRBJ1-6, the full variable domain is DSGVTQTPKHLITATGQRVTLRCSPRSGDLSVYWYQQSLDQGLQFLIQYYNGEERAKGNILERFSAQQFPDLHSELNLSSLELGDSALYFCASSAGQGYNSPLHFGNGTRLTVT.

This sequence joins TRBV5-1 and TRBJ1-1, with D perhaps matching TRBD1 (5 bases). CDR3 length: 14 amino acids. Per the germline V gene, CDR1 is SGHRS and CDR2 is YFSETQ. V lost 0 bases and J 5 bases, leaving 11 bases between the germline ends. DNA of the CDR3: TGCGCCAGCAGCTTGGCTATGGGGGGAACTGAAGCTTTCTTT. It is translated as CASSLAMGGTEAFF.

This clone was recorded only once. This chain joins TRBV6-2 or TRBV6-3 and TRBJ1-2; 8 bases agree with TRBD1. The J segment lost 6 bases and the V segment lost 2 bases, leaving 8 bases of the junction unmatched. This CDR3 comprises 15 residues. Germline V CDR1 and CDR2: MNHEY, SVGEGT. CDR3 loop: CASSYVAGGEDGYTF. CDR3 DNA sequence: TGTGCCAGCAGTTACGTCGCAGGGGGCGAGGATGGCTACACCTTC.

The chain couples TRBV3-1 (or the pseudogene TRBV3-2) to TRBJ1-2, with D uncertain. Trimming removed 7 bases from V and 5 bases from J, with 14 bases in between. Germline assignment: CDR1 LGHDT and CDR2 YNNKEL (reference sequence). This CDR3 spans 13 amino acids. CDR3 in DNA: TGTGCCAGCACCTTAGGCCGGGGATATGGCTACACCTTC. Amino acid sequence: CASTLGRGYGYTF.

This chain connects TRBV3-1 (or the pseudogene TRBV3-2) to TRBJ1-3; perhaps TRBD1 as D (6 bases). V was clipped by 4 bases and J by 0 bases, with 13 bases between them. CDR1 is LGHDT and CDR2 is YNNKEL in the germline V gene (reference sequence). The CDR3 totals 16 residues. The CDR3 here is CASSLSYRDSGNTIYF. The CDR3 DNA reads TGTGCCAGCAGCCTCAGTTACAGGGACTCTGGAAACACCATATATTTT.